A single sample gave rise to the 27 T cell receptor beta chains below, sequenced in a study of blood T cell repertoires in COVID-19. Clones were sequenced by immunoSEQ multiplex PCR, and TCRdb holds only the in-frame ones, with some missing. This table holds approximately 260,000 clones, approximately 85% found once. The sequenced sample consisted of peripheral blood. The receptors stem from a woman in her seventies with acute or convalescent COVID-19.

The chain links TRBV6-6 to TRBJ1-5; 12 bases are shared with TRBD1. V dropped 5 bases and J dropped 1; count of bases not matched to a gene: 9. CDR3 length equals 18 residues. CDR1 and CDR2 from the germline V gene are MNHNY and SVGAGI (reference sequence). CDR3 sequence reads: CASSHGDRGRGSNQPQHF. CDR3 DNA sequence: TGTGCCAGCAGTCATGGGGACAGGGGGCGGGGAAGCAATCAGCCCCAGCATTTT.

CDR3 DNA sequence: TGTGCCAGCGAACGCATGGGGCTTAGGGATGAAAAACTGTTTTTT. Translating it yields CASERMGLRDEKLFF. The J gene is TRBJ1-4, the V gene TRBV13; a possible D gene is TRBD1 (5 bases). V lost 8 bases to trimming and J lost 6 bases, with 19 bases between them. The CDR3 is made up of 15 amino acids. Germline CDR1 reads PRHDT; CDR2 reads FYEKMQ (reference sequence).

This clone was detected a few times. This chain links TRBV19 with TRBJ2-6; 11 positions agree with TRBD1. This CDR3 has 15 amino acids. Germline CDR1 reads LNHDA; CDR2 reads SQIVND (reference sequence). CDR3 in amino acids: CATGTGGSGANVLTF. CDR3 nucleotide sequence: TGTGCGACCGGGACAGGGGGCTCTGGGGCCAACGTCCTGACTTTC.

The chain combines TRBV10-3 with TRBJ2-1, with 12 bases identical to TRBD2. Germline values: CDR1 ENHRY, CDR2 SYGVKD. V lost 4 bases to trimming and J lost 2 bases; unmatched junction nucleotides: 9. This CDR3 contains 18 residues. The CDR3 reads CAISGASGGAGTYNEQFF. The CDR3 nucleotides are TGTGCCATCAGTGGGGCTAGCGGGGGGGCCGGGACCTACAATGAGCAGTTCTTC.

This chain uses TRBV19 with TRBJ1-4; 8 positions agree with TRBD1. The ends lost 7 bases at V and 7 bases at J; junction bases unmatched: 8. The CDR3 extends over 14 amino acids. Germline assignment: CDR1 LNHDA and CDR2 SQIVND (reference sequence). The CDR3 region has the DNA TGTGCCAGTACGAAGACAGGGGCGAGTGAAAAACTGTTTTTT. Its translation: CASTKTGASEKLFF.

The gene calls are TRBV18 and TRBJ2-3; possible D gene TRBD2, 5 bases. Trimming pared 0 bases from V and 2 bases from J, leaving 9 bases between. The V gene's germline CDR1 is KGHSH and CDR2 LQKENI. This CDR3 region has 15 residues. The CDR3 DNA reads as TGTGCCAGCTCACCACCGCCAGGACTCACAGATACGCAGTATTTT. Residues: CASSPPPGLTDTQYF.

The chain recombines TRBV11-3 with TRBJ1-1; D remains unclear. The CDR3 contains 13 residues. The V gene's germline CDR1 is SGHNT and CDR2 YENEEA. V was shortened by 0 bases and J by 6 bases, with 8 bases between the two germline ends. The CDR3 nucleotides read TGTGCCAGCAGCTTAGATCAGATCTCTGAAGCTTTCTTT. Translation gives CASSLDQISEAFF.

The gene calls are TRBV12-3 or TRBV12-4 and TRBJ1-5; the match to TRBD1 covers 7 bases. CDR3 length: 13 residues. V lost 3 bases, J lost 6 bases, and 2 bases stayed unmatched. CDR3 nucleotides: TGTGCCAGCAGTTTGAACAGGGGTCAGCCCCAGCATTTT. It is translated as CASSLNRGQPQHF.

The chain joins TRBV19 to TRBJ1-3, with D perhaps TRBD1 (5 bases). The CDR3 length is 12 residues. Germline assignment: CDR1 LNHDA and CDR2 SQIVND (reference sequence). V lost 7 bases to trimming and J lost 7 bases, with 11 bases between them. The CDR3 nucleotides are TGTGCCAGTAAGCGGGAGGGGAACACCATATATTTT. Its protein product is CASKREGNTIYF.

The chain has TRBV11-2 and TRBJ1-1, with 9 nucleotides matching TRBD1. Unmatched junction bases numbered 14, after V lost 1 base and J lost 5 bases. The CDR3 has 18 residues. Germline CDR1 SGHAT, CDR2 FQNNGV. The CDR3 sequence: CASSLGDGFGQGKTEAFF. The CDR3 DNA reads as TGTGCCAGCAGCTTAGGTGATGGCTTTGGACAGGGGAAAACTGAAGCTTTCTTT.

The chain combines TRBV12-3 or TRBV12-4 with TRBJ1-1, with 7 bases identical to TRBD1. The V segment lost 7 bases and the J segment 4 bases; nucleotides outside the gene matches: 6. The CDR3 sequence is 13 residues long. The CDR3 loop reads CASTLQGFTEAFF. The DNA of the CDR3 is TGTGCCAGCACATTACAGGGGTTCACTGAAGCTTTCTTT.

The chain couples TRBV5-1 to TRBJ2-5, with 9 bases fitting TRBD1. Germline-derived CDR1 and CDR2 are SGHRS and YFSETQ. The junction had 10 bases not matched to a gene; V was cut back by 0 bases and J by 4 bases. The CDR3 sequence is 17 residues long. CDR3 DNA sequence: TGCGCCAGCAGCTTGGGGCTGGGACAGGGACCCGCAGAGACCCAGTACTTC. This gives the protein CASSLGLGQGPAETQYF.

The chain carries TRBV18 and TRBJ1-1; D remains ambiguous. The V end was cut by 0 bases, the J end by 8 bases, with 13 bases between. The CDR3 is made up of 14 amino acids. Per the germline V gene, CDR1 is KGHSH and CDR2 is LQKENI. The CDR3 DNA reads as TGTGCCAGCTCACCACCAGGGAGGCTTACCGAAGCTTTCTTT. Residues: CASSPPGRLTEAFF.

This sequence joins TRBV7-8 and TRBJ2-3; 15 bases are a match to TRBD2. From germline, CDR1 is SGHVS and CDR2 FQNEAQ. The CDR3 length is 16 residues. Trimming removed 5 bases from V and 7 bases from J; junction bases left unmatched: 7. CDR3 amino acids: CASSPGTSGGRNTQYF. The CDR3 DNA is TGTGCCAGCAGCCCCGGGACTAGCGGGGGGAGGAATACGCAGTATTTT.

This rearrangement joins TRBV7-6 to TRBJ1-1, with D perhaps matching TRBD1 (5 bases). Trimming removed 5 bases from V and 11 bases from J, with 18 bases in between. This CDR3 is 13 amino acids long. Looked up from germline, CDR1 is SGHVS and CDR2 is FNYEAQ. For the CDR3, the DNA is TGTGCCAGCAGCCCTGGGACTGGAGGGTGGGCTTTCTTT. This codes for CASSPGTGGWAFF.

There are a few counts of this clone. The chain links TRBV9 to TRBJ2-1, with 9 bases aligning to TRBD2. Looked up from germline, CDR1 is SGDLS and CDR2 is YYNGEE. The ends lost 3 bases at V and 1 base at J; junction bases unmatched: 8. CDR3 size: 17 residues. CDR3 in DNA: TGTGCCAGCAGCGACATGCGGGGGGGCCCGTCCTACAATGAGCAGTTCTTC. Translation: CASSDMRGGPSYNEQFF.

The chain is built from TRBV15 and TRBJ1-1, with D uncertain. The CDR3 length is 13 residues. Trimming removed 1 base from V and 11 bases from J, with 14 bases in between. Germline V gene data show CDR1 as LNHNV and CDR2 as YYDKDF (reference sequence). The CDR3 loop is CATSRAGTLGAFF. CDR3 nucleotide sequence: TGTGCCACCAGCAGAGCGGGAACCCTGGGGGCTTTCTTT.

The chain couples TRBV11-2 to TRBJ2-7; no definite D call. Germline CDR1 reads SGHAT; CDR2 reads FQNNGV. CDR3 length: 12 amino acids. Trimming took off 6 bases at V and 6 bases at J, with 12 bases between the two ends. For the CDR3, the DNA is TGTGCCAGCAGTCGACTCCTCGGCGAGCAGTACTTC. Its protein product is CASSRLLGEQYF.

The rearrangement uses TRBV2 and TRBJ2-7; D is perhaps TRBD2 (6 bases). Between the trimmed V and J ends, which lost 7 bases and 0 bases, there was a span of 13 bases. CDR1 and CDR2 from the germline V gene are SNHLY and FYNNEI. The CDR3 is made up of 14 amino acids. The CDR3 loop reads CASKGLASSYEQYF. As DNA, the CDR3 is TGTGCCAGCAAGGGGCTAGCGAGCTCCTACGAGCAGTACTTC. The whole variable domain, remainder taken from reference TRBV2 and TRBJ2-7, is EPEVTQTPSHQVTQMGQEVILRCVPISNHLYFYWYRQILGQKVEFLVSFYNNEISEKSEIFDDQFSVERPDGSNFTLKIRSTKLEDSAMYFCASKGLASSYEQYFGPGTRLTVT.

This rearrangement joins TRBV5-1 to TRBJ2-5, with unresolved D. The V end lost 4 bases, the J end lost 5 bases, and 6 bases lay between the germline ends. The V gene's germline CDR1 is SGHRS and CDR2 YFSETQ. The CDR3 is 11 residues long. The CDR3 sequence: CASSDLETQYF. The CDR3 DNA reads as TGCGCCAGCAGCGACTTGGAGACCCAGTACTTC.

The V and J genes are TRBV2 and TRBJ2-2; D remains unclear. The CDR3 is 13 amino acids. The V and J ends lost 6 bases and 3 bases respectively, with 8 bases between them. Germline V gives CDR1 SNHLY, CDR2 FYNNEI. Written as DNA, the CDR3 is TGTGCCAGCAGACCTCAGTACACCGGGGAGCTGTTTTTT. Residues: CASRPQYTGELFF.

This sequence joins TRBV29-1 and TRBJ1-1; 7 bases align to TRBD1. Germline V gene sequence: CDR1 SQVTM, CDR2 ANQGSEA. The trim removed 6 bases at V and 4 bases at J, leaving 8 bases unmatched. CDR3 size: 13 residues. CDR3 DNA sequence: TGCAGCGTAGCTAACAGGGGTGGCACTGAAGCTTTCTTT. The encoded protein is CSVANRGGTEAFF.

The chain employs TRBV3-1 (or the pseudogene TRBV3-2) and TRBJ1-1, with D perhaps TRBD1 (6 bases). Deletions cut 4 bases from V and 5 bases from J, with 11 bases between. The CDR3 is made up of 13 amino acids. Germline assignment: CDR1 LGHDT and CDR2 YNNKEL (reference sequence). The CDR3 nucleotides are TGTGCCAGCAGCCCAGGGGTGGGTACTGAAGCTTTCTTT. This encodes CASSPGVGTEAFF.

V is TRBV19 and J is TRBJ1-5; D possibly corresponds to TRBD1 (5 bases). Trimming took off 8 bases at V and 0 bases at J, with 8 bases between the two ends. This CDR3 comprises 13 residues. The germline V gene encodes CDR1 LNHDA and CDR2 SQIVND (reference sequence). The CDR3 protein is CASARVSNQPQHF. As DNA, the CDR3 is TGTGCCAGTGCCAGGGTTAGCAATCAGCCCCAGCATTTT.

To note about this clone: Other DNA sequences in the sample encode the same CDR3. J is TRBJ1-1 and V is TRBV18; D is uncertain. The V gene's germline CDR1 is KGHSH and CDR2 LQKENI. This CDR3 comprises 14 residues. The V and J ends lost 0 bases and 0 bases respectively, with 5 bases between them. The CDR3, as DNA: TGTGCCAGCTCACCACCTAACATGAACACTGAAGCTTTCTTT. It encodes CASSPPNMNTEAFF.

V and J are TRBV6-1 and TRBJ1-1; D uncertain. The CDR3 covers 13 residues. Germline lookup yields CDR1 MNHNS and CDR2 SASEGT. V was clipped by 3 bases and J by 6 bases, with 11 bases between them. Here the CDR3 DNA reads TGTGCCAGCAGTGAGCGGCCTACCCCTGAAGCTTTCTTT. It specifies CASSERPTPEAFF.

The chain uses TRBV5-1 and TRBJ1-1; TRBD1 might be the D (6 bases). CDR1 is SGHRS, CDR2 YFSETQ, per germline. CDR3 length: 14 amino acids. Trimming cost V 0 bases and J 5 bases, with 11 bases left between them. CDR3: CASSLVRGITEAFF. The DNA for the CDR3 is TGCGCCAGCAGCTTGGTCAGGGGCATAACTGAAGCTTTCTTT.